The rows below give T cell receptor beta chains drawn from one sample of a study of Ad26.COV2.S vaccination and SARS-CoV-2 variants. Produced via immunoSEQ multiplex PCR; TCRdb's table is partial and in-frame only. The data show about 250,000 clones, 87% seen once. Sample: peripheral blood, taken in a trial of Ad26.COV2.S vaccine versus placebo. Receptors were obtained from a person aged 18-65 years who received the Ad26.COV2.S COVID-19 vaccine or a placebo. CDR3s include the opening cysteine and the closing phenylalanine or tryptophan. Each record gives: D gene, J gene, V gene, clone size, CDR3 DNA, CDR3 protein. A D gene is named only where the DNA matches it firmly. The listing skips clone size in some rows; elsewhere it reads once, few, many or a size class.

>-|TRBJ1-1|TRBV30|-
TGTGCCTGGAGTGTACGGGGGTTTGAGTTGGAGGCCACTGAAGCTTTCTTT
CAWSVRGFELEATEAFF
>-|TRBJ1-4|TRBV4-2|-
TGTGCCAGCAGCTCGTGGTGGGCGCGGAGTTCTAATGAAAAACTGTTTTTT
CASSSWWARSSNEKLFF
>-|TRBJ2-1|TRBV24-1|-
TGTGCCACCAGTGACCCCCGGCGGGCGTTCTTC
CATSDPRRAFF
>-|TRBJ2-5|TRBV29-1|-
TGCAGCGTTGATGGGGAGAAGGGCCAAGAGACCCAGTACTTC
CSVDGEKGQETQYF
>TRBD1|TRBJ2-1|TRBV7-9|-
TGTGCCAGCAGCCCGCGGGACAGGCGGAGAGACAATGAGCAGTTCTTC
CASSPRDRRRDNEQFF
>-|TRBJ1-2|TRBV5-6|once
TGTGCCAGCAGCTTGGGGGCGGCAGGGGTCAGGTATGGCTACACCTTC
CASSLGAAGVRYGYTF
>-|TRBJ1-1|TRBV4-1|-
TGCGCCAGCAGCCAAGAGTATGGAAACACTGAAGCTTTCTTT
CASSQEYGNTEAFF
>-|TRBJ1-5|TRBV28|-
TGTGCCAGCAGTTCGAGGCTTCATCAGCCCCAGCATTTT
CASSSRLHQPQHF
>TRBD2|TRBJ2-7|TRBV27|-
TGTGCCAGCAGTAGGGGACTAGCGGGGGTCGGGTACGAGCAGTACTTC
CASSRGLAGVGYEQYF
>-|TRBJ2-3|TRBV30|once
TGTGCCTGGAGGGGAGAGGGATTAGCAGATACGCAGTATTTT
CAWRGEGLADTQYF
>-|TRBJ2-3|TRBV7-9|-
TGTGCCAGCAGCTTAGAGCCCCAGGGGGGGACAGATACGCAGTATTTT
CASSLEPQGGTDTQYF
>-|TRBJ1-3|TRBV4-3|-
TGCGCCAGCAGCCAAGATGGGCTCTACTCTGGAAACACCATATATTTT
CASSQDGLYSGNTIYF
>-|TRBJ2-3|TRBV6-6|-
TGTGCCAGCAGCCGGCCGGGCACCACAGATACGCAGTATTTT
CASSRPGTTDTQYF
>-|TRBJ2-1|TRBV24-1|-
TGTGCCACCATTGGGAGGGGCGCCGGGGGCATCTACAATGAGCAGTTCTTC
CATIGRGAGGIYNEQFF
>-|TRBJ1-1|TRBV10-3|-
TGTGCCATCAGTGACGGTATGAACACTGAAGCTTTCTTT
CAISDGMNTEAFF
>TRBD2|TRBJ2-3|TRBV7-2|-
TGTGCCAGCAGCTTATGGCGGGGGGGCCCTACAGATACGCAGTATTTT
CASSLWRGGPTDTQYF
>-|TRBJ2-1|TRBV11-2|-
TGTGCCAGCAGCTTGCCCAGGGGAGGGGTCCGGTCCTACAATGAGCAGTTCTTC
CASSLPRGGVRSYNEQFF
>-|TRBJ2-5|TRBV6-6|-
TGTGCCAGCAGTTACTCTTCAGTGAAAGAGACCCAGTACTTC
CASSYSSVKETQYF
>TRBD1|TRBJ1-1|TRBV7-9|-
TGTGCCAGCAGCACCCGGGACAGGGCATGGGACACTGAAGCTTTCTTT
CASSTRDRAWDTEAFF
>-|TRBJ2-3|TRBV12-3/TRBV12-4|few
TGTGCCAGCGACCAGGGTGCATCGGATACGCAGTATTTT
CASDQGASDTQYF
>TRBD2|TRBJ2-5|TRBV11-2|-
TGTGCCAGCAGCCAGGGACTAGCGGGAGGGAGAGAGACCCAGTACTTC
CASSQGLAGGRETQYF
>TRBD1|TRBJ2-3|TRBV4-3|once
TGCGCCAGCAGCATCGGACTGACAGGGACGCAGTATTTT
CASSIGLTGTQYF
>-|TRBJ1-1|TRBV4-2|-
TGTGCCAGCAGCCAGCCCGGGACGAACACTGAAGCTTTCTTT
CASSQPGTNTEAFF
>-|TRBJ1-6|TRBV6-1|-
TGTGCCAGCAGTGAATTAAAAGGGCCCTATAATTCACCCCTCCACTTT
CASSELKGPYNSPLHF
>-|TRBJ2-3|TRBV14|-
TGTGCCAGCAGCCCCCTGGCAGGGTCGGCGACAGATACGCAGTATTTT
CASSPLAGSATDTQYF
>TRBD1|TRBJ1-1|TRBV6-2/TRBV6-3|-
TGTGCCAGCAGTGACCACAGGGGGGGAACTGAAGCTTTCTTT
CASSDHRGGTEAFF
>TRBD1|TRBJ1-6|TRBV23-1|-
TGCGCCAGCGGAAGACAGGGAAATAGTTCACCCCTCCACTTT
CASGRQGNSSPLHF
>-|TRBJ1-6|TRBV5-5|-
TGTGCCAGCAGTCCCACCTCCAATAATTCACCCCTCCACTTT
CASSPTSNNSPLHF
>TRBD2|TRBJ2-7|TRBV7-8|-
TGTGCCAGCAGCTTAGCGCGGGAGGGGGCAATTTCCTACGAGCAGTACTTC
CASSLAREGAISYEQYF
>TRBD1|TRBJ1-6|TRBV30|-
TGTGCCTGTTATACCGGGACAGGGAATTCACCCCTCCACTTT
CACYTGTGNSPLHF
>-|TRBJ2-7|TRBV15|-
TGTGCCACCAGCAGGGGCACCGGGACCGCGGTCTACTTC
CATSRGTGTAVYF
>-|TRBJ2-5|TRBV30|-
TGTGCCTGGAGTAGTACAGGCCCAGAGACCCAGTACTTC
CAWSSTGPETQYF
>-|TRBJ2-6|TRBV6-1|-
TGTGCCAGCAGTGGCCTGGGCGGGGCCGCCTCTGGGGCCAACGTCCTGACTTTC
CASSGLGGAASGANVLTF
>-|TRBJ2-1|TRBV28|-
TGTGCCAGCAGTTTATATGGGGGGTACAGGGAGGAAGAACGAAATGAGCAGTTCTTC
CASSLYGGYREEERNEQFF
>-|TRBJ2-1|TRBV27|-
TGTGCCAGCAGTCGGGCCTACAATGAGCAGTTCTTC
CASSRAYNEQFF
>TRBD1|TRBJ2-2|TRBV7-6|-
TGTGCCAGCAGCGGAGACAGGGGCGACACCGGGGAGCTGTTTTTT
CASSGDRGDTGELFF
>-|TRBJ1-1|TRBV7-3|-
TGTGCCAGCAGCTTATCTTTGGGCAGGCGGTTGAACACTGAAGCTTTCTTT
CASSLSLGRRLNTEAFF
>-|TRBJ2-7|TRBV6-2/TRBV6-3|-
TGTGCCAGCAGTTTTCTGACAGGTTGGTACTCCTACGAGCAGTACTTC
CASSFLTGWYSYEQYF
>TRBD1|TRBJ2-5|TRBV5-5|-
TGTGCCAGCAGCCAGGGACAGGGAAGGGGAGAGACCCAGTACTTC
CASSQGQGRGETQYF
>TRBD1|TRBJ1-1|TRBV7-8|-
TGTGCCAGCAGCTTAGGAGGGGGCGGCACTGAAGCTTTCTTT
CASSLGGGGTEAFF
>-|TRBJ2-5|TRBV4-1|-
TGCGCCAGCAGCCTCCTACGGGTGCAGCAAGAGACCCAGTACTTC
CASSLLRVQQETQYF
>TRBD1|TRBJ1-2|TRBV7-2|-
TGTGCCAGCAGCCTCGGACAGGGGGCATATTTCAACTATGGCTACACCTTC
CASSLGQGAYFNYGYTF
>-|TRBJ1-1|TRBV3-1/TRBV3-2|-
TGTGCCAGCAGCCCAGGGAACACTGAAGCTTTCTTT
CASSPGNTEAFF
>TRBD1|TRBJ2-2|TRBV6-5|-
TGTGCCAGCAGACCCGACAGGGGGGGCACCGGGGAGCTGTTTTTT
CASRPDRGGTGELFF
>TRBD1|TRBJ1-6|TRBV18|-
TGTGCCAGCTCACCCTTACAACAGGGGAGAAGCTCCTATAATTCACCCCTCCACTTT
CASSPLQQGRSSYNSPLHF
>-|TRBJ2-1|TRBV6-2/TRBV6-3|-
TGTGCCAGCAGTTATTGGGAGGGGGCAAATGAGCAGTTCTTC
CASSYWEGANEQFF
>TRBD1|TRBJ1-2|TRBV5-1|-
TGCGCCAGCAGCTTGGCTACAGGGGGCTCGAACTATGGCTACACCTTC
CASSLATGGSNYGYTF
>-|TRBJ1-1|TRBV9|-
TGTGCCAGCAGCCGGGGGTCTGGGAACACTGAAGCTTTCTTT
CASSRGSGNTEAFF
>TRBD2|TRBJ2-5|TRBV7-3|-
TGTGCCAGCAGCTTAACGGGACTAACAAAAGAGACCCAGTACTTC
CASSLTGLTKETQYF
>-|TRBJ2-2|TRBV9|-
TGTGCCAGCAGCGTAGACGGGGCGGTCACCGGGGAGCTGTTTTTT
CASSVDGAVTGELFF
>TRBD2|TRBJ2-3|TRBV24-1|-
TGTGCCACCAGTGATAATAGCGGGGGGACTAGAGATACGCAGTATTTT
CATSDNSGGTRDTQYF
>-|TRBJ1-5|TRBV12-5|-
TGTGCTAGTGGTTTGTTAGTGGGGGATCAGCCCCAGCATTTT
CASGLLVGDQPQHF
>-|TRBJ2-2|TRBV5-5|-
TGTGCCAGCAGCGGACCGAAGGGGCTAGGAACCGGGGAGCTGTTTTTT
CASSGPKGLGTGELFF
>-|TRBJ1-1|TRBV27|once
TGTGCCAGCTTCATGGGGGGAGGGATCACTGAAGCTTTCTTT
CASFMGGGITEAFF
>-|TRBJ2-4|TRBV7-2|once
TGTGCCAGCAGCCATCCTCCATTGGCCCACATTCAGTACTTC
CASSHPPLAHIQYF
>TRBD1|TRBJ2-7|TRBV30|-
TGTGCCTGGAGGCCGGGACAGGGCTACGAGCAGTACTTC
CAWRPGQGYEQYF
>-|TRBJ1-4|TRBV3-1/TRBV3-2|-
TGTGCCAGCAGCCAGATTACAGGGTCAACTAATGAAAAACTGTTTTTT
CASSQITGSTNEKLFF
>TRBD2|TRBJ2-2|TRBV7-3|-
TGTGCCAGCAGCCGGGGACTAGAAACCGGGGAGCTGTTTTTT
CASSRGLETGELFF
>TRBD1|TRBJ2-5|TRBV7-9|-
TGTGCCAGCAGTGGGTGGGGACAGGGGTCCCAAGAGACCCAGTACTTC
CASSGWGQGSQETQYF
>TRBD1|TRBJ2-6|TRBV10-2|-
TGCGCCAGCGGTGATGAGACAGGGTACTATGGGGCCAACGTCCTGACTTTC
CASGDETGYYGANVLTF